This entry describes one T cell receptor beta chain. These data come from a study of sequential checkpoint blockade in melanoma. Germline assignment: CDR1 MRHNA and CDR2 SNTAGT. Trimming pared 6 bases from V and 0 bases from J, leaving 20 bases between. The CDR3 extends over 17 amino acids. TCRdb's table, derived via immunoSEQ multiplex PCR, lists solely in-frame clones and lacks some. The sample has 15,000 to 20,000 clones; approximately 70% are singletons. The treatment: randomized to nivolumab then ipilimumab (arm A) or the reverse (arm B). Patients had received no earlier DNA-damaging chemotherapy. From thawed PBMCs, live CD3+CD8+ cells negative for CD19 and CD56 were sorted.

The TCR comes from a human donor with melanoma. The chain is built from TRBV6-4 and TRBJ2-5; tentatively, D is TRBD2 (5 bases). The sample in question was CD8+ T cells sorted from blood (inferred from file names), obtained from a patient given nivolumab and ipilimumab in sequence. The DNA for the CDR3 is TGTGCCAGCAGCGACCTTCGGCGCGGGCCTAACCAAGAGACCCAGTACTTC. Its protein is CASSDLRRGPNQETQYF.